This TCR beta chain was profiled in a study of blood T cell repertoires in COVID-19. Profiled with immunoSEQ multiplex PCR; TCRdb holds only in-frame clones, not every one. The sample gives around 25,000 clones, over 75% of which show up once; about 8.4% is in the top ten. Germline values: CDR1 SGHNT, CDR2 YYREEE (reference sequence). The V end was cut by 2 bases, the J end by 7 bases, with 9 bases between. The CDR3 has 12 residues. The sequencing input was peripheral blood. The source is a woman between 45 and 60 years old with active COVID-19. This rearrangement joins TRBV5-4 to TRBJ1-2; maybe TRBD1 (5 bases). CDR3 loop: CASSFWGGGYTF. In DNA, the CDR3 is TGTGCCAGCAGCTTTTGGGGCGGTGGCTACACCTTC.